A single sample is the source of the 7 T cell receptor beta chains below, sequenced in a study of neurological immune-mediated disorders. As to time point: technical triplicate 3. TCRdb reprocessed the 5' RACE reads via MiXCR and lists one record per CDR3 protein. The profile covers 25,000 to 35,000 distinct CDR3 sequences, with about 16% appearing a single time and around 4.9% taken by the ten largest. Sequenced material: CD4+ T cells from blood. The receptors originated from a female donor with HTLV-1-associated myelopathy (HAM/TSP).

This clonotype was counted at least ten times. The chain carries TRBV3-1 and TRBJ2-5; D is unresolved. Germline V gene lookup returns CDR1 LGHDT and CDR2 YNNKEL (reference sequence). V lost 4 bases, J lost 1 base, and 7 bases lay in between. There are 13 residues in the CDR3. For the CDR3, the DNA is TGTGCCAGCAGCCGATCGGTCCAAGAGACCCAGTACTTC. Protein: CASSRSVQETQYF.

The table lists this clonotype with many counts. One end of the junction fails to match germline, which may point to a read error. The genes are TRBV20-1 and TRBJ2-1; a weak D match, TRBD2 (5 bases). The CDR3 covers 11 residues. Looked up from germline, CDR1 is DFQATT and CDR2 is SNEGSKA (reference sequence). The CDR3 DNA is TGCAGTGCTAGAGTTACGGGAACATCAGTCTTC. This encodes CSARVTGTSVF.

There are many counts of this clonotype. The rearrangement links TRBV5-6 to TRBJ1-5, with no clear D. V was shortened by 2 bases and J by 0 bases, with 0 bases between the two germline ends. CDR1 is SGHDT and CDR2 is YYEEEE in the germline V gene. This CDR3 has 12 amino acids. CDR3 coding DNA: TGTGCCAGCAGCTTTAGCAATCAGCCCCAGCATTTT. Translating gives CASSFSNQPQHF.

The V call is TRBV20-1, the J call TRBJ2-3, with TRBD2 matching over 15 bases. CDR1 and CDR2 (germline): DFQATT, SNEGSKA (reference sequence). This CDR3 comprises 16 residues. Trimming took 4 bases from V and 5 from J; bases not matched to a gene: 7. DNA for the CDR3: TGCAGTGCTATGAGGACTAGCGGGGGGGAGGTAGATACGCAGTATTTT. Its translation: CSAMRTSGGEVDTQYF.

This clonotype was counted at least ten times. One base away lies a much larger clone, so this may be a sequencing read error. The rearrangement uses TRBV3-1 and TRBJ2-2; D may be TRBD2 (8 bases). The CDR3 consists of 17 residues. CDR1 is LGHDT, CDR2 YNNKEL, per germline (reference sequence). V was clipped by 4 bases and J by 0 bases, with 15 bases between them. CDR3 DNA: TGTGCCAGCAGCCTTACGGGGGGGACAGCGAACACCGGGGAGCTGTTTTTT. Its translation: CASSLTGGTANTGELFF.

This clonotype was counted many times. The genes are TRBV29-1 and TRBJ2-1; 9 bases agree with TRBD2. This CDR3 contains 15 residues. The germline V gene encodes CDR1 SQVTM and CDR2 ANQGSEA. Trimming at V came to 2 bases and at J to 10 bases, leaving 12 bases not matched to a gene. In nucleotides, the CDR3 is TGCAGCGTTGAACCCTGGGTTAGCGGGAGCCGGGAGCAGTTCTTC. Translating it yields CSVEPWVSGSREQFF.

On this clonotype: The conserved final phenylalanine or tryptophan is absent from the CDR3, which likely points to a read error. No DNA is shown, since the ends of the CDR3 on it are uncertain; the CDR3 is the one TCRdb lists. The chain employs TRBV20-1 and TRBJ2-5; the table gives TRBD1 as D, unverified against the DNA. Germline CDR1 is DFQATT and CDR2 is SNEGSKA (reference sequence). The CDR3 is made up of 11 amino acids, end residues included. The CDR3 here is CSVTVQGLMYL.